The rows below give T cell receptor beta chains drawn from one sample of a study of immune cell composition in non-small cell lung cancer. The method was immunoSEQ multiplex PCR; TCRdb's version includes in-frame clones alone and lacks a portion of them. Of some 7,000 clones in the sample, just under 85% were seen once. The specimen sequenced was non-adjacent lung tissue. Every receptor here comes from a human donor with non-small cell lung cancer. CDR3s include the opening cysteine and the closing phenylalanine or tryptophan. Fields, in order: clone size, CDR3 length, D gene, V gene, J gene, CDR3 DNA, CDR3 protein. A D gene is named only where the DNA matches it firmly. Clone size is stated in some rows and not others, as once, few, many or a class when expanded.

>-|18|-|TRBV28|TRBJ2-5
TGTGCCAGCAACGGGCCCCCAATAGGTCGGGCGTACCAAGAGACCCAGTACTTC
CASNGPPIGRAYQETQYF
>once|14|-|TRBV6-1|TRBJ1-5
TGTGCCAGCAGTGAGGGAGGCCGCAATCAGCCCCAGCATTTT
CASSEGGRNQPQHF
>-|13|-|TRBV11-3|TRBJ2-2
TGTGCCAGCAGCGGTAGGGGGGACGGGGAGCTGTTTTTT
CASSGRGDGELFF
>-|15|TRBD1|TRBV7-9|TRBJ1-1
TGTGCCAGCAGCTTCGGACAGGGCCGGGGGACTGAAGCTTTCTTT
CASSFGQGRGTEAFF
>-|13|TRBD1|TRBV11-1|TRBJ1-1
TGTGCCAGCGGCGACAGGGAGACGACTGAAGCTTTCTTT
CASGDRETTEAFF
>once|15|TRBD1|TRBV6-1|TRBJ1-5
TGTGCCAGCAGCGCGGGACAGGGGATAAATCAGCCCCAGCATTTT
CASSAGQGINQPQHF
>-|14|-|TRBV7-9|TRBJ1-6
TGTGCCAGCAGCCGGGGGGCGGACAATTCACCCCTCCACTTT
CASSRGADNSPLHF
>-|16|-|TRBV18|TRBJ2-7
TGTGCCAGCTCACCGAGACATTCGCAAGGGGGCTACGAGCAGTACTTC
CASSPRHSQGGYEQYF
>few|18|TRBD2|TRBV4-2|TRBJ2-3
TGTGCCAGCAGCCAAGGACTAGCGGGGGGGCCTAGCACAGATACGCAGTATTTT
CASSQGLAGGPSTDTQYF
>-|16|TRBD2|TRBV5-1|TRBJ2-1
TGCGCCAGCAGCGGACCGGGACTAGCGGGGGGTTATGAGCAGTTCTTC
CASSGPGLAGGYEQFF
>few|17|-|TRBV7-2|TRBJ1-1
TGTGCCAGCAGCTTAGTGTCCCCCTCCTCAGGGCACACTGAAGCTTTCTTT
CASSLVSPSSGHTEAFF
>-|14|-|TRBV28|TRBJ1-5
TGTGCCAGCAGTCGGACTGGCCCGTTCCAGCCCCAGCATTTT
CASSRTGPFQPQHF
>once|15|-|TRBV15|TRBJ1-1
TGTGCCACCACCTCATTGGATGGGGGACTAACTGAAGCTTTCTTT
CATTSLDGGLTEAFF
>-|15|-|TRBV7-9|TRBJ2-1
TGTGCCAGCAGCTTGGGTAGGGTGAGGGGGAATGAGCAGTTCTTC
CASSLGRVRGNEQFF
>-|16|TRBD1|TRBV9|TRBJ1-3
TGTGCCAGCAGCGAGGGACAGGGGTTTGCTGGAAACACCATATATTTT
CASSEGQGFAGNTIYF
>-|14|-|TRBV11-2|TRBJ1-6
TGTGCCAGCAGCAAGGGCCTGTCCCTCGCAACCCTCCACTTT
CASSKGLSLATLHF
>-|13|-|TRBV11-2|TRBJ1-2
TGTGCCAGCAGCTTAGAAGGGGCTGGCGGCTACACCTTC
CASSLEGAGGYTF
>-|14|-|TRBV19|TRBJ2-1
TGTGCCAGTAGTATAGGACTTTTGTACAATGAGCAGTTCTTC
CASSIGLLYNEQFF
>-|15|-|TRBV7-2|TRBJ1-2
TGTGCCAGCAGCTTAGCGCGGAGATTCAACTATGGCTACACCTTC
CASSLARRFNYGYTF
>few|17|-|TRBV4-3|TRBJ1-3
TGCGCCAGCAGCCCACGACTACAGGGAGCAGCGGGAAACACCATATATTTT
CASSPRLQGAAGNTIYF
>few|14|TRBD1|TRBV2|TRBJ1-1
TGTGCCAGCAGCGACAGGGAGGGGTACACTGAAGCTTTCTTT
CASSDREGYTEAFF
>-|13|-|TRBV19|TRBJ2-7
TGTGCCAGTAGTATCGGGCAGGGCTACGAGCAGTACTTC
CASSIGQGYEQYF
>medium-sized|15|-|TRBV11-2|TRBJ1-5
TGTGCCAGCAGCTTAGGCAGCTATAGCAATCAGCCCCAGCATTTT
CASSLGSYSNQPQHF
>-|15|TRBD1|TRBV6-1|TRBJ1-2
TGTGCCAGCAGGCGAACAGGGGAAGGAGGCTATGGCTACACCTTC
CASRRTGEGGYGYTF
>-|12|-|TRBV6-5|TRBJ2-7
TGTGCCAGCAGGGACATTGCCTACGAGCAGTACTTC
CASRDIAYEQYF
>-|15|-|TRBV5-5|TRBJ2-7
TGTGCCAGCAGCCCGGGCCGACAGTTCCACTACGAGCAGTACTTC
CASSPGRQFHYEQYF
>-|15|-|TRBV4-1|TRBJ2-7
TGCGCCAGCAGCCAAGATCTTGAGACAGCCTACGAGCAGTACTTC
CASSQDLETAYEQYF
>-|15|TRBD2|TRBV4-2|TRBJ2-3
TGTGCCAGCAGCCAAGAGGGACTAGCGACAGATACGCAGTATTTT
CASSQEGLATDTQYF
>-|16|TRBD1|TRBV4-3|TRBJ2-3
TGCGCCAGCAGCCAAGATCTGGGACAGGGACCAGATACGCAGTATTTT
CASSQDLGQGPDTQYF
>-|16|TRBD2|TRBV5-4|TRBJ2-2
TGTGCCAGCAGATTAGCGGGGGGGCGGAACACCGGGGAGCTGTTTTTT
CASRLAGGRNTGELFF
>-|13|-|TRBV14|TRBJ1-1
TGTGCCAGCAGCCGAGACAGAAACACTGAAGCTTTCTTT
CASSRDRNTEAFF
>once|16|TRBD1|TRBV2|TRBJ1-5
TGTGCCAGCAGTCGGGACAGGGGGCTTAACAATCAGCCCCAGCATTTT
CASSRDRGLNNQPQHF
>-|13|-|TRBV7-2|TRBJ1-6
TGTGCCAGCAGCTCCCTTGGGAATTCACCCCTCCACTTT
CASSSLGNSPLHF
>-|14|-|TRBV28|TRBJ1-5
TGTGCCAGCACCCCGGGGGGTTTGGACCAGCCCCAGCATTTT
CASTPGGLDQPQHF
>-|18|-|TRBV11-3|TRBJ2-2
TGTGCCAGCAGCTTAGACCAGTCGGGAAGCGCGAACACCGGGGAGCTGTTTTTT
CASSLDQSGSANTGELFF
>-|14|-|TRBV7-3|TRBJ2-1
TGTGCCAGCAGCTCTCCCTTTGGGGGTCGGGAGCAGTTCTTC
CASSSPFGGREQFF
>-|16|-|TRBV9|TRBJ2-1
TGTGCCAGCAGCGGGGGACTGGGGGGTATTTACAATGAGCAGTTCTTC
CASSGGLGGIYNEQFF
>-|13|-|TRBV18|TRBJ1-1
TGTGCCAGCTCACCTAGTTTGAACACTGAAGCTTTCTTT
CASSPSLNTEAFF
>few|14|-|TRBV29-1|TRBJ2-2
TGCAGCGTTAGGCTTGGACCGAACACCGGGGAGCTGTTTTTT
CSVRLGPNTGELFF
>-|17|-|TRBV19|TRBJ1-5
TGTGCCAGTAGGGCAAGGGGGGGCGGATACGGCAATCAGCCCCAGCATTTT
CASRARGGGYGNQPQHF
>-|15|TRBD1|TRBV6-5|TRBJ2-3
TGTGCCAGCAGTTCCGGGACAGGGTTGTCAGATACGCAGTATTTT
CASSSGTGLSDTQYF
>-|13|TRBD1|TRBV5-4|TRBJ1-2
TGTGCCAGCCAGGACAGGGCTAACTATGGCTACACCTTC
CASQDRANYGYTF
>-|14|TRBD2|TRBV6-5|TRBJ2-1
TGTGCCAGCAGAGGACTAGCGGACTACAATGAGCAGTTCTTC
CASRGLADYNEQFF
>-|16|TRBD2|TRBV7-2|TRBJ2-3
TGTGCCAGCAGCCAGGGACTAGCGGGGGATCGGGATACGCAGTATTTT
CASSQGLAGDRDTQYF
>few|15|-|TRBV6-5|TRBJ2-7
TGTGCCAGCAGTTACGGGCAGGGGAACACCTACGAGCAGTACTTC
CASSYGQGNTYEQYF
>-|16|-|TRBV5-5|TRBJ1-4
TGTGCCAGCAGCTTGGCTGTCAGATACACAGGGGAAAAACTGTTTTTT
CASSLAVRYTGEKLFF
>-|15|-|TRBV5-1|TRBJ2-2
TGCGCCAGCAGCCTGGACACCGCGAACACCGGGGAGCTGTTTTTT
CASSLDTANTGELFF
>-|16|-|TRBV2|TRBJ1-6
TGTGCCACCTCAGACACGGGTGGGGCCTATAATTCACCCCTCCACTTT
CATSDTGGAYNSPLHF
>-|14|-|TRBV19|TRBJ2-2
TGTGCCAGTAGTATATCCCGGAACACCGGGGAGCTGTTTTTT
CASSISRNTGELFF